This TCR beta chain was captured by sequencing in a study of shared T cell receptors in the human thymus. Method: immunoSEQ multiplex PCR; TCRdb's copy keeps in-frame clones and lacks some. Of approximately 760,000 clones detected, approximately 85% appear once; the ten largest clones hold around 0.0099%. Termini included, the CDR3 measures 9 amino acids. CDR1 is SGHTS and CDR2 is YDEGEE in the germline V gene. A remark on this clone: As the CDR3 is not closed by the conserved phenylalanine or tryptophan, this likely results from a read error. The limits of the CDR3 on the DNA are not certain, so only TCRdb's listed CDR3 is given.

These data were also filed under a second study, of human thymus T cells. According to that study: Surgeons resected thymus tissue during corrective heart surgery. Apparent skewing of V and J gene usage characterized both thymic and blood repertoires. Unrelated individuals reportedly shared highly overlapping thymic TCR repertoires.

The sequence derives from a girl younger than two with a congenital heart defect. This chain joins TRBV5-8 and TRBJ1-2; TRBD1, the table's D call, was not compared with the DNA. Sequenced: thymocytes. The CDR3 sequence: CASSQGQGK.